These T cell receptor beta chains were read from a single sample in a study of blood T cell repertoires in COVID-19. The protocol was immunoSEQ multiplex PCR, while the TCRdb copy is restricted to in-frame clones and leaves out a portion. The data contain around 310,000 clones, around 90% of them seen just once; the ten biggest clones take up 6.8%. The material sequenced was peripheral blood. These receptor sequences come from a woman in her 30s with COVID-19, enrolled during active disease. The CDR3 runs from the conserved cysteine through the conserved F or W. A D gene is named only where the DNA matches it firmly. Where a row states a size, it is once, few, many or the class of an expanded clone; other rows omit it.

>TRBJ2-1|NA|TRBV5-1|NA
CASGGWRDNEQFF
TGCGCCAGCGGGGGGTGGAGGGACAATGAGCAGTTCTTC
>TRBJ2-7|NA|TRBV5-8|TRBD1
CASSWGQGAGEQYF
TGTGCCAGCAGTTGGGGACAGGGGGCGGGGGAGCAGTACTTC
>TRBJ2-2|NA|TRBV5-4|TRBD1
CASSLEGAGTGELFF
TGTGCCAGCAGCTTGGAGGGGGCGGGCACCGGGGAGCTGTTTTTT
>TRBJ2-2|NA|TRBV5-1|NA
CASATSGTGELFF
TGCGCCAGCGCGACTAGTGGGACCGGGGAGCTGTTTTTT
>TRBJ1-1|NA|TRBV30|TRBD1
CAFEPGQAMNTEAFF
TGTGCCTTCGAACCGGGACAGGCTATGAACACTGAAGCTTTCTTT
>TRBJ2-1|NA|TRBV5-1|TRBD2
CASSLAGTSGFNEQFF
TGCGCCAGCAGCTTGGCCGGGACTAGCGGATTCAATGAGCAGTTCTTC
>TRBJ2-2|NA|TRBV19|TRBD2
CASSIGDSGTGELFF
TGTGCCAGTAGTATAGGTGATAGCGGGACCGGGGAGCTGTTTTTT
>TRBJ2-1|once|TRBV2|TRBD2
CASSRGREGNNEQFF
TGTGCCAGCAGCCGTGGGCGGGAGGGTAACAATGAGCAGTTCTTC
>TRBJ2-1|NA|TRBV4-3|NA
CASSQSHRGYEQFF
TGCGCCAGCAGCCAAAGTCACCGGGGTTATGAGCAGTTCTTC
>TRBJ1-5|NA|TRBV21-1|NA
CASMSQPQHF
TGTGCCAGCATGAGTCAGCCCCAGCATTTT
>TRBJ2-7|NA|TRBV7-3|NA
CASSTQGNEQYF
TGTGCCAGCAGCACCCAGGGGAACGAGCAGTACTTC
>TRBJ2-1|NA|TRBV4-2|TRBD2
CASSQDTSGRALIRFF
TGTGCCAGCAGCCAAGATACTAGCGGGAGGGCCTTAATTAGGTTCTTC
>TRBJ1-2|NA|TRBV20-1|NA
CSASDSYGYTF
TGCAGTGCTAGCGACAGTTATGGCTACACCTTC
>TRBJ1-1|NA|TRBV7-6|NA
CASSLDNLKNTEAFF
TGTGCCAGCAGCTTAGATAATTTAAAGAACACTGAAGCTTTCTTT
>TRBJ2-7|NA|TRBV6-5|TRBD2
CASSTGTSGYEQYF
TGTGCCAGCAGTACCGGGACTAGCGGCTACGAGCAGTACTTC
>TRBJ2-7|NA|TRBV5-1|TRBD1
CASSSRDREEYF
TGCGCCAGCAGCTCCCGGGACAGGGAGGAGTACTTC
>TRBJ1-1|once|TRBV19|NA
CASSITGFRTEAFF
TGTGCCAGTAGTATAACCGGGTTCCGAACTGAAGCTTTCTTT
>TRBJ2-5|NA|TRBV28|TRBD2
CASIRGGLAGETQYF
TGTGCCAGCATTCGGGGGGGACTAGCGGGAGAGACCCAGTACTTC
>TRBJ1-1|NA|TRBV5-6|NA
CASSPGGGDTEAFF
TGTGCCAGCAGCCCCGGGGGGGGCGACACTGAAGCTTTCTTT
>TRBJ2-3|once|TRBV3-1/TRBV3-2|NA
CASSQDSAPTDTQYF
TGTGCCAGCAGCCAAGATAGTGCCCCGACAGATACGCAGTATTTT
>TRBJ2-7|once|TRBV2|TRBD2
CASSPGLPYEQYF
TGTGCCAGCAGTCCGGGACTACCATACGAGCAGTACTTC
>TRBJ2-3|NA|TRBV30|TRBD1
CAWSGDRGPSSTDTQYF
TGTGCCTGGAGCGGAGACAGGGGACCCTCTAGCACAGATACGCAGTATTTT
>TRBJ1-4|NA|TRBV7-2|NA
CASSLVGGTNEKLFF
TGTGCCAGCAGCCTAGTCGGGGGGACTAATGAAAAACTGTTTTTT
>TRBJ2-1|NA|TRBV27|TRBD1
CASETGGSYNEQFF
TGTGCCAGCGAGACAGGGGGCTCCTACAATGAGCAGTTCTTC
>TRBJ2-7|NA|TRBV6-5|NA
CASSYTREATYEQYF
TGTGCCAGCAGTTACACGAGGGAGGCTACCTACGAGCAGTACTTC
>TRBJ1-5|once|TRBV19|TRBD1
CASSRGQGARQPQHF
TGTGCCAGTAGTCGCGGACAGGGGGCGCGTCAGCCCCAGCATTTT
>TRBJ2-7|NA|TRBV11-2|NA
CASSFSSDYEQYF
TGTGCCAGCAGCTTTAGTTCCGACTACGAGCAGTACTTC
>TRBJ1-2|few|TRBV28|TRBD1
CASSLSGGADGYTF
TGTGCCAGCAGTTTGTCAGGGGGCGCCGATGGCTACACCTTC
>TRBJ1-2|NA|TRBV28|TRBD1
CASSTGQGYTF
TGTGCCAGCAGTACGGGACAGGGGTACACCTTC
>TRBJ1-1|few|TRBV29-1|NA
CSVGTGYTEAFF
TGCAGCGTTGGCACGGGGTACACTGAAGCTTTCTTT
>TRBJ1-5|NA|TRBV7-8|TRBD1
CASSGGQGQGYWSNQPQHF
TGTGCCAGCAGCGGGGGACAGGGCCAGGGGTATTGGAGCAATCAGCCCCAGCATTTT
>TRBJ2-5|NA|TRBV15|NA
CATSRDLSQETQYF
TGTGCCACCAGCAGAGATTTGAGTCAAGAGACCCAGTACTTC
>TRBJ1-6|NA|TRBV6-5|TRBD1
CASRSTGGNSPLHF
TGTGCCAGCAGATCTACAGGGGGGAATTCACCCCTCCACTTT
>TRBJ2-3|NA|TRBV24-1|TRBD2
CATSDSLWAGGRDTQYF
TGTGCCACCAGTGACTCCCTCTGGGCGGGAGGGAGAGATACGCAGTATTTT
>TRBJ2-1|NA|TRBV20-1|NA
CSPQKNEQFF
TGCAGTCCTCAGAAAAATGAGCAGTTCTTC
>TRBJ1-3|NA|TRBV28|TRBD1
CASETGSSGNTIYF
TGTGCCAGCGAGACAGGGTCCTCTGGAAACACCATATATTTT
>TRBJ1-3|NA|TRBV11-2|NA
CASSTDILSGNTIYF
TGTGCCAGCAGCACTGACATCCTCTCTGGAAACACCATATATTTT
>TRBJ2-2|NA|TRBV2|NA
CASSLASGELFF
TGTGCCAGCAGCCTTGCGAGCGGGGAGCTGTTTTTT
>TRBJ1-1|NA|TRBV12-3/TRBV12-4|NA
CASSRRGNTEAFF
TGTGCCAGCAGCCGGAGGGGGAACACTGAAGCTTTCTTT
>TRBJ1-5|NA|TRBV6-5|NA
CASGLHRWQPQHF
TGTGCCAGCGGGCTTCATAGATGGCAGCCCCAGCATTTT
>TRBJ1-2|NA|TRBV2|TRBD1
CASREAGTGASFYGYTF
TGTGCCAGCCGAGAGGCCGGGACAGGGGCCTCATTTTATGGCTACACCTTC
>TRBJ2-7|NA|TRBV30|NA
CAWWRYEQYF
TGTGCCTGGTGGAGGTACGAGCAGTACTTC
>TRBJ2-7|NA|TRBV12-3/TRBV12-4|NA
CASSLYNEQYF
TGTGCCAGCAGTTTATATAACGAGCAGTACTTC